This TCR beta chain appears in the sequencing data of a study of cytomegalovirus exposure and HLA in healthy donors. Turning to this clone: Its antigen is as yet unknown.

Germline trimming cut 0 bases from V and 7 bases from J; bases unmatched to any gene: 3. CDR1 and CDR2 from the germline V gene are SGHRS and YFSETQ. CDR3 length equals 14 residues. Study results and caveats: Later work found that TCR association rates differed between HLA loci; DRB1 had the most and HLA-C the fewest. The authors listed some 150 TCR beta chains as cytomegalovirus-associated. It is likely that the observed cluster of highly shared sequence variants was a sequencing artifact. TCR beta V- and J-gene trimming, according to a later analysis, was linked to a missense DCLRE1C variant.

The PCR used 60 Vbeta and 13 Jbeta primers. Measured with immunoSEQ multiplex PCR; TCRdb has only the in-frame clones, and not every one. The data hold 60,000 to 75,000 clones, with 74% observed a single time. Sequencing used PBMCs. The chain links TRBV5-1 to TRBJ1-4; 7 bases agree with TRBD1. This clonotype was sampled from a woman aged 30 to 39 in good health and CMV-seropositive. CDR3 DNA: TGCGCCAGCAGCTTGGTAGGGGGCGGTGAAAAACTGTTTTTT. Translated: CASSLVGGGEKLFF.